This T cell receptor beta chain was retrieved from a study of PD-1 blockade in classical Hodgkin lymphoma. Findings and limits, study-wide: While CD8+ TCR diversity did not rise significantly by C4D1, CD4+ TCR diversity did.

As for this clone: Its antigen remains unidentified.

Clones were sequenced by immunoSEQ multiplex PCR, and TCRdb holds only the in-frame ones, with some missing. Of 6,700 or so clones detected, around 73% appear once; the ten largest clones hold approximately 3.5%. Each patient's relapse followed autologous stem cell transplantation, and brentuximab vedotin exposure varied. Magnetic negative selection of thawed PBMCs was the method by which CD4+ T cells were purified. The study recorded best responses of complete response, partial response or progressive disease. Sequences were derived from CD4+ T cells from blood, sampled at baseline. The receptor's source is a human donor with classical Hodgkin lymphoma.

Here the CDR3 reads CASRKDRWFGELFF. CDR3 nucleotide sequence: TGTGCCAGCCGTAAAGACAGATGGTTTGGGGAGCTGTTTTTT. The V gene is TRBV6-6, the J gene TRBJ2-2; a possible D gene is TRBD1 (5 bases). CDR3 length: 14 amino acids. CDR1 and CDR2 (germline): MNHNY, SVGAGI (reference sequence). The germline V and J ends were trimmed by 8 bases and 8 bases, with 18 bases remaining between them.